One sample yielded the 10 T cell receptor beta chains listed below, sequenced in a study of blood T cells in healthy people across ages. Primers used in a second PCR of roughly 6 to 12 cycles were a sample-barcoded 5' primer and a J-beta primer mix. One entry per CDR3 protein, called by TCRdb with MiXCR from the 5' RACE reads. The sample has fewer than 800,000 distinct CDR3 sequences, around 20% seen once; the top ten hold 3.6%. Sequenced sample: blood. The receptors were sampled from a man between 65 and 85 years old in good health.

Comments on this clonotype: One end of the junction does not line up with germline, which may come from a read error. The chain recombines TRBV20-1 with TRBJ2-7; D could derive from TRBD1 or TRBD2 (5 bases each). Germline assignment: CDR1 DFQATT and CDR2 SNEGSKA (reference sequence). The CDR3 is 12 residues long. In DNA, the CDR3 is TGCAGTGCTGGAGACAGAGGGGACGAGCAGTACTTC. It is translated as CSAGDRGDEQYF.

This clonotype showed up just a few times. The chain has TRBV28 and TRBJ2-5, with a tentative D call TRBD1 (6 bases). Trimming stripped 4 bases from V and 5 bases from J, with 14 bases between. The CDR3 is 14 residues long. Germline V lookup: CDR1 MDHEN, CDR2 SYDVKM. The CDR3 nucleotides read TGTGCCAGCAGTTCGCCCAGGGGCCTGGAGACCCAGTACTTC. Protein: CASSSPRGLETQYF.

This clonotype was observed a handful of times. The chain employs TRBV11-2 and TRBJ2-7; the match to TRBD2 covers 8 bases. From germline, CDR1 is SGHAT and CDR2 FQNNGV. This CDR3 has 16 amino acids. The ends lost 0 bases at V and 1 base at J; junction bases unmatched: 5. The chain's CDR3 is CASSLDSTSGSYEQYF. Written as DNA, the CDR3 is TGTGCCAGCAGCTTAGATTCAACTAGCGGTTCCTACGAGCAGTACTTC.

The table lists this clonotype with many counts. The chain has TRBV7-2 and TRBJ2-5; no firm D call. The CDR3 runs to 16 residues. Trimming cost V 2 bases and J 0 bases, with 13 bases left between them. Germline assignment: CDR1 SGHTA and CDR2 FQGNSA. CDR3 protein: CASSLTLAQYQETQYF. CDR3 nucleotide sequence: TGTGCCAGCAGCTTAACGTTGGCTCAGTACCAAGAGACCCAGTACTTC. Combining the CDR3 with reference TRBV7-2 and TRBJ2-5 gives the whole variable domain GAGVSQSPSNKVTEKGKDVELRCDPISGHTALYWYRQSLGQGLEFLIYFQGNSAPDKSGLPSDRFSAERTGGSVSTLTIQRTQQEDSAVYLCASSLTLAQYQETQYFGPGTRLLVL.

The CDR3 DNA is TGCGCCAGCACACGTAGCGGGAGCCCCTACGAGCAGTACTTC. This gives the protein CASTRSGSPYEQYF. J is TRBJ2-7 and V is TRBV5-1, with 9 positions matching TRBD2. The V gene's germline CDR1 is SGHRS and CDR2 YFSETQ. This CDR3 is 14 amino acids long. V was pared by 6 bases and J by 2 bases, with 6 bases of the junction left unmatched. Together with reference TRBV5-1 and TRBJ2-7, the CDR3 gives the full variable domain: KAGVTQTPRYLIKTRGQQVTLSCSPISGHRSVSWYQQTPGQGLQFLFEYFSETQRNKGNFPGRFSGRQFSNSRSEMNVSTLELGDSALYLCASTRSGSPYEQYFGPGTRLTVT.

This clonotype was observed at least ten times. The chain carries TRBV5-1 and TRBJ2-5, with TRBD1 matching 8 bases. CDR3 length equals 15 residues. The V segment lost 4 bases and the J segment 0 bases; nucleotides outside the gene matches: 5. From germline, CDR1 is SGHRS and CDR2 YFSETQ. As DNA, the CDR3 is TGCGCCAGCAGCCCCCAGGGGGCGAACCAAGAGACCCAGTACTTC. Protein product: CASSPQGANQETQYF.

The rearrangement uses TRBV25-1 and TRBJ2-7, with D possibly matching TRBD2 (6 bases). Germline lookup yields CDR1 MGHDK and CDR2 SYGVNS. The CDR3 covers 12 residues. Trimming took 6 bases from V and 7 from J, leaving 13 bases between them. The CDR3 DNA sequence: TGTGCCAGCAGCAGTCGGGGGAAAGAGCAGTACTTC. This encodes CASSSRGKEQYF.

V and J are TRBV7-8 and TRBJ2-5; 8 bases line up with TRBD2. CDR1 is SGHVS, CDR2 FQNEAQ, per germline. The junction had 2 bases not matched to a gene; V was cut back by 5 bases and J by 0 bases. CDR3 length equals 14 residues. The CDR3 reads CASSEGLDQETQYF. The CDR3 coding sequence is TGTGCCAGCAGCGAGGGACTAGACCAAGAGACCCAGTACTTC.

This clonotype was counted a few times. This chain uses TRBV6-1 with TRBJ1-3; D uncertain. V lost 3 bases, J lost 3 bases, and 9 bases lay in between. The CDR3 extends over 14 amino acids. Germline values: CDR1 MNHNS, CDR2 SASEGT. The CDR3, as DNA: TGTGCCAGCAGTGATGTGGAGTTTGGAAACACCATATATTTT. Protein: CASSDVEFGNTIYF.

Here the CDR3 DNA reads TGCAGTGCACTCACCTCGTTCACAGATACGCAGTATTTT. It encodes CSALTSFTDTQYF. This chain links TRBV20-1 with TRBJ2-3, with D uncertain. CDR1 and CDR2 (germline): DFQATT, SNEGSKA (reference sequence). Trimming took off 6 bases at V and 2 bases at J, with 12 bases between the two ends. The CDR3 runs 13 residues.